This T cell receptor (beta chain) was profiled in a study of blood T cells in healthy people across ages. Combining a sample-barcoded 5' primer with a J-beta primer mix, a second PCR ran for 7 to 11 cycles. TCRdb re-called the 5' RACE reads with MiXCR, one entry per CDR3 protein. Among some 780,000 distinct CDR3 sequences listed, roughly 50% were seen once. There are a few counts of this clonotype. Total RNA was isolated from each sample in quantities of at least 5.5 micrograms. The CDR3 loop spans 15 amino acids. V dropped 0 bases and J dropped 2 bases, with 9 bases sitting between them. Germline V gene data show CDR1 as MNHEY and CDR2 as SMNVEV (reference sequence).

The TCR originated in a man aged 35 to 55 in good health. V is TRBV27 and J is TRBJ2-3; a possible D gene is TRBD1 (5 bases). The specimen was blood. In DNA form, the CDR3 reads TGTGCCAGCAGTTTATCAGGGGCCCACACAGATACGCAGTATTTT. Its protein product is CASSLSGAHTDTQYF.